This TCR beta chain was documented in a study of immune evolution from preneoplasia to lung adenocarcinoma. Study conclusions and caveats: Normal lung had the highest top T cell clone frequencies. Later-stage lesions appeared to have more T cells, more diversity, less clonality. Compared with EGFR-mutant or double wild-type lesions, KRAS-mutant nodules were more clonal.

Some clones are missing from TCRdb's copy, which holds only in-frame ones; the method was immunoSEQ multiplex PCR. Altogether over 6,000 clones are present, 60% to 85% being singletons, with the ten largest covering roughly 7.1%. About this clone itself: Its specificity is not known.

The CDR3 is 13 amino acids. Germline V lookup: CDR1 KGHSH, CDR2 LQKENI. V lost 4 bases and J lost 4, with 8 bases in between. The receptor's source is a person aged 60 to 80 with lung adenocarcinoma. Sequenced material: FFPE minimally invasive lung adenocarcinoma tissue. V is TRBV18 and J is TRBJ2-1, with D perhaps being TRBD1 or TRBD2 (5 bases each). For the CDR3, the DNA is TGTGCCAGCTCACGGGACCAATACAATGAGCAGTTCTTC. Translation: CASSRDQYNEQFF.